A single T cell receptor beta chain is shown here with its context. Antigen unknown. The PCR used 60 Vbeta and 13 Jbeta primers. The repertoire was sequenced with immunoSEQ multiplex PCR; TCRdb's copy has only in-frame clones and lacks some. The top ten hold more than 7% of the sample, which has about 83,000 clones, over 70% seen once. The sample originates from a study of cytomegalovirus exposure and HLA in healthy donors. Germline CDR1 is SNHLY and CDR2 is FYNNEI. CDR3 length: 14 residues. The junction had 9 bases not matched to a gene; V was cut back by 6 bases and J by 6 bases. Overall study results and limits: Productive status was seen about 87% or about 30% of the time for most TCR beta V segments in an earlier analysis.

The rearrangement joins TRBV2 to TRBJ2-7; 9 positions agree with TRBD1. The TCR originated in a man between 60 and 75 years old in good health and CMV-seronegative. The sequenced sample consisted of PBMCs. The CDR3 loop reads CASSGTGFFPEQYF. The DNA for the CDR3 is TGTGCCAGCAGCGGGACAGGGTTTTTCCCCGAGCAGTACTTC.